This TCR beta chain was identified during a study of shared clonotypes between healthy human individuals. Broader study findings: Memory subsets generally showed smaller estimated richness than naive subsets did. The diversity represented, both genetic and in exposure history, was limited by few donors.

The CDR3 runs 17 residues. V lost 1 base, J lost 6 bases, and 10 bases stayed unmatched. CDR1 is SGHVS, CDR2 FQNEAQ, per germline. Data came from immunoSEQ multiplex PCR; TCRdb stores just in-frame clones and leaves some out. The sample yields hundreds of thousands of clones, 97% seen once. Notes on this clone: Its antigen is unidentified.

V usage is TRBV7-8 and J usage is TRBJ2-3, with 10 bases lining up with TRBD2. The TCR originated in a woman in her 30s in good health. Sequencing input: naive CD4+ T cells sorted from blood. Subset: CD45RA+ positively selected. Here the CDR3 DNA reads TGTGCCAGCAGCTTAGGTCGTTCTAGCGGGAGTTCGGATACGCAGTATTTT. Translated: CASSLGRSSGSSDTQYF.